This T cell receptor (beta chain) was sequenced in a study of T-cell memory formation after mild COVID-19. Comments on this clonotype: Its target is not known.

Researchers used 5'RACE with constant-segment primers to make TCR alpha and TCR beta cDNA libraries that carry sample barcodes and UMIs. MiXCR, run by TCRdb on the 5' RACE reads, gives a single entry per CDR3 protein. The sample records 300,000 to 350,000 distinct CDR3 sequences, over 11% being singletons. J was trimmed by 8 bases and V by 11 bases; bases with no gene match: 12. CDR1 and CDR2 from the germline V gene are LNHNV and YYDKDF (reference sequence). This CDR3 comprises 13 residues. The study's findings and limits: Clones shrinking from day 15 to 85 showed even CD4/CD8 mixes; later expanders tilted CD4+. The appearance of some responding clones in pre-infection memory suggested that cross-reactive memory joined. Mostly located in CM and EM were contracting CD4+ clones, with contracting CD8+ clones located in EMRA.

The origin of this receptor is a man aged 18 to 30 who had mild COVID-19 (a few samples of this study predate the infection). Cell type and time point are not known. The chain has TRBV15 and TRBJ2-4, with 7 nucleotides matching TRBD2. The source material was PBMCs or a T cell subset sorted from them (not recorded which). CDR3 in amino acids: CAAKRGGGDIQYF. Written as DNA, the CDR3 is TGTGCCGCCAAGCGGGGAGGTGGAGACATTCAGTACTTC.